These T cell receptor beta chains were read from a single sample in a study of T cell repertoires in cytomegalovirus infection. These receptors have no identified antigens. TCRdb re-derived calls from the reads in MiXCR, one entry per CDR3 protein. The table has 75,000 to 100,000 distinct CDR3 sequences, approximately 32% seen once. The sample was CD8+ T cells from cultured PBMCs, taken from culture after CMV antigen stimulation. The source is a human donor in good health (CMV status not recorded). Some clones in this sample may be carry-over from other donors' samples. The CDR3 runs from the conserved cysteine through the conserved F or W. Fields, in order: J gene, clone size, V gene, D gene, CDR3 protein, CDR3 DNA. The D gene is left open where the match is weak. Size tells how often a clone was seen (once, few, many) or the class of an expanded clone, and some rows leave it out.

>TRBJ1-1|-|TRBV6-6|-
CASSYSLYTEAFF
TGTGCCAGCAGTTACTCATTGTACACTGAAGCTTTCTTT
>TRBJ2-7|few|TRBV12-3/TRBV12-4|-
CASSFVGVHEQYF
TGTGCCAGCAGTTTCGTTGGGGTCCACGAGCAGTACTTC
>TRBJ2-5|-|TRBV28|TRBD2
CASSWRGATQETQYF
TGTGCCAGCAGTTGGCGGGGGGCCACCCAAGAGACCCAGTACTTC
>TRBJ1-5|many|TRBV6-5|-
CASSYSSGSNQPQHF
TGTGCCAGCAGTTACTCGTCAGGCAGTAATCAGCCCCAGCATTTT
>TRBJ1-1|-|TRBV28|TRBD1
CASSFGTGVNTEAFF
TGTGCCAGCAGTTTCGGGACAGGGGTGAACACTGAAGCTTTCTTT
>TRBJ2-7|-|TRBV28|-
CASSYRGLSSYEQYF
TGTGCCAGCAGTTACAGGGGACTTAGCTCCTACGAGCAGTACTTC
>TRBJ1-2|-|TRBV7-9|-
CASSSGQPGYTF
TGTGCCAGCAGCTCCGGACAGCCTGGCTACACCTTC
>TRBJ2-7|few|TRBV14|TRBD1
CASNSDRTPYEQYF
TGTGCCAGCAATTCGGACAGGACCCCCTACGAGCAGTACTTC
>TRBJ2-7|many|TRBV24-1|-
CATSEGHGNEQYF
TGTGCCACCAGTGAAGGTCATGGGAACGAGCAGTACTTC
>TRBJ2-3|-|TRBV27|TRBD1
CASTRGTGEDTQYF
TGTGCCAGCACCCGAGGGACAGGAGAAGATACGCAGTATTTT
>TRBJ2-1|many|TRBV4-1|TRBD1
CASSQPADRVFYNEQFF
TGCGCCAGCAGCCAACCTGCAGACAGGGTGTTCTACAATGAGCAGTTCTTC
>TRBJ2-1|-|TRBV15|TRBD1
CATSRGTGVDEQFF
TGTGCCACCAGCAGGGGGACAGGGGTCGATGAGCAGTTCTTC
>TRBJ2-7|-|TRBV4-1|-
CASSQEDRTYEQYF
TGTGCCAGCAGCCAAGAAGACAGAACCTACGAGCAGTACTTC
>TRBJ2-1|-|TRBV6-5|TRBD2
CASKRYLGTTYNEQFF
TGTGCCAGCAAGAGGTACTTAGGGACTACCTACAATGAGCAGTTCTTC
>TRBJ2-7|-|TRBV10-2|-
CASSPLGLEQYF
TGCGCCAGCAGTCCACTCGGCCTCGAGCAGTACTTC
>TRBJ1-1|-|TRBV6-2/TRBV6-3|-
CASSYTREAEAFF
TGTGCCAGCAGTTACACCCGTGAGGCTGAAGCTTTCTTT
>TRBJ2-3|-|TRBV5-1|TRBD2
CASSPPISGSDREYF
TGCGCCAGCAGCCCCCCGATTAGCGGGAGTGACCGGGAGTATTTT